This TCR beta chain was retrieved from a study of cytomegalovirus exposure and HLA in healthy donors. From germline, CDR1 is LGHNT and CDR2 FRNRAP. The CDR3 loop spans 18 amino acids. The ends lost 5 bases at V and 0 bases at J; junction bases unmatched: 13. Primers for the PCR totalled 60 Vbeta and 13 Jbeta. The assay was immunoSEQ multiplex PCR, and TCRdb's table has in-frame clones only and misses some. The data show 220,000 or so clones, 82% seen once. This receptor was obtained from a woman in her 40s in good health and CMV-seronegative. The sample comprised PBMCs. V usage is TRBV12-5 and J usage is TRBJ2-5; 9 bases are shared with TRBD1. CDR3 sequence: CASGRDRDPIADQETQYF. CDR3 nucleotide sequence: TGTGCTAGTGGTAGGGACAGGGACCCTATTGCGGACCAAGAGACCCAGTACTTC.